Given below is one T cell receptor (beta chain) in context. Its antigen is unidentified. This sample is part of a study of T cell repertoires in cytomegalovirus infection. Whole-study context: The public TCR beta signatures pointed to both CMV infection and matching HLA type. General observations from the study: Adding up the frequency of public TCR beta families identified people who carried CMV plus the relevant HLA.

CDR3 length: 12 amino acids. Germline V gene sequence: CDR1 DFQATT, CDR2 SNEGSKA (reference sequence). J lost 3 bases, V lost 2 bases, and 1 base had no gene match. TCRdb used MiXCR to reprocess the reads, holding one entry per CDR3 protein. This sample has 450,000 to 600,000 distinct CDR3 sequences, with about 11% found just once. The clonotype comes from a human donor in good health (CMV status not recorded). Some clones in this sample may be carry-over from other donors' samples. The chain joins TRBV20-1 to TRBJ2-7; TRBD1 aligns across 7 bases. Sequencing was performed on PBMCs. Here the CDR3 DNA reads TGCAGTGCTAGACCAGGGGGCTACGAGCAGTACTTC. Amino acid sequence: CSARPGGYEQYF.